Following are 13 T cell receptor beta chains from one sample sequenced in a study of blood T cell repertoires in COVID-19. Some clones are missing from TCRdb's copy, which holds only in-frame ones; the method was immunoSEQ multiplex PCR. The repertoire holds roughly 270,000 clones, about four fifths seen once, with roughly 5.3% in the top ten. The sequencing sample was made of PBMCs or T cells enriched from blood (not recorded which). Receptor source: a man in his forties who had been exposed to COVID-19.

This clone came up once. V and J are TRBV30 and TRBJ1-5, with 7 positions matching TRBD1. The germline CDR1 and CDR2 sequences are GTSNPN and SVGIG (reference sequence). This CDR3 region has 14 residues. Trimming at V came to 0 bases and at J to 6 bases, leaving 5 bases not matched to a gene. The CDR3 region has the DNA TGTGCCTGGAGTGTCGACAGGGATGGTCAGCCCCAGCATTTT. This codes for CAWSVDRDGQPQHF.

As to this clone: The sample contains more than one DNA sequence encoding this CDR3. The V and J genes are TRBV6-4 and TRBJ2-3, with D possibly being TRBD1 (6 bases). Germline V gives CDR1 MRHNA, CDR2 SNTAGT. With 8 bases removed from V and 2 bases from J, the gap between germline ends came to 14 bases. The CDR3 loop spans 14 amino acids. The CDR3 region has the DNA TGTGCCAGCCCCCACCCGGGACACACAGATACGCAGTATTTT. Protein: CASPHPGHTDTQYF.

This clone was found a few times. The chain recombines TRBV4-2 with TRBJ2-1, with a tentative D call TRBD2 (6 bases). CDR1 and CDR2 from the germline V gene are LGHNA and YNFKEQ. The CDR3 runs to 15 residues. Trimming pared 6 bases from V and 5 bases from J, leaving 17 bases between. The CDR3: CASSRVGGENNEQFF. The CDR3 nucleotides read TGTGCCAGCAGTCGGGTTGGCGGGGAAAACAATGAGCAGTTCTTC.

The chain combines TRBV12-3 or TRBV12-4 with TRBJ2-7, with D perhaps matching TRBD1 (6 bases). V dropped 4 bases and J dropped 4 bases, with 11 bases sitting between them. The length of the CDR3 is 13 residues. CDR3 in amino acids: CASSSGQPYEQYF. The DNA of the CDR3 is TGTGCCAGCAGTTCCGGACAGCCATACGAGCAGTACTTC.

V usage is TRBV10-3 and J usage is TRBJ2-6; 8 bases align to TRBD2. The CDR3 length is 19 residues. The V and J ends lost 0 bases and 0 bases, in that order; junction bases with no gene match: 7. Germline V gene lookup returns CDR1 ENHRY and CDR2 SYGVKD. The CDR3 region has the DNA TGTGCCATCAGTGAGTCGAGATTAGCGGGATACTCTGGGGCCAACGTCCTGACTTTC. Residues: CAISESRLAGYSGANVLTF.

This chain joins TRBV6-6 and TRBJ2-1, with TRBD1 matching over 9 bases. Trimming took 0 bases from V and 8 from J; bases not matched to a gene: 5. This CDR3 spans 15 amino acids. Germline V gene data show CDR1 as MNHNY and CDR2 as SVGAGI (reference sequence). CDR3 bases: TGTGCCAGCAGTTACTCGGGACAGGGAATCGATGAGCAGTTCTTC. Translation: CASSYSGQGIDEQFF.

A single count supports this clone. The gene calls are TRBV5-1 and TRBJ2-1; no firm D call. CDR3 length: 17 residues. The ends were cut back, 0 bases at V and 3 bases at J, with 16 bases in the middle. Germline V gene lookup returns CDR1 SGHRS and CDR2 YFSETQ. The CDR3 DNA reads TGCGCCAGCAGCTTGGTCTCTGTCTCTGTGTTCTACAATGAGCAGTTCTTC. It translates to CASSLVSVSVFYNEQFF.

The chain is built from TRBV18 and TRBJ2-5; TRBD2 might be the D (6 bases). CDR3 length equals 14 residues. From germline, CDR1 is KGHSH and CDR2 LQKENI. Between the trimmed V and J ends, which lost 6 bases and 5 bases, there was a span of 16 bases. The DNA for the CDR3 is TGTGCCAGCTCCCACGGCGGGGACGGTGAGACCCAGTACTTC. Translating it yields CASSHGGDGETQYF. Supplemented by reference TRBV18 and TRBJ2-5, the full variable domain reads NAGVMQNPRHLVRRRGQEARLRCSPMKGHSHVYWYRQLPEEGLKFMVYLQKENIIDESGMPKERFSAEFPKEGPSILRIQQVVRGDSAAYFCASSHGGDGETQYFGPGTRLLVL.

This clone showed up just a few times. This chain joins TRBV7-2 and TRBJ1-5; 8 bases line up with TRBD1. The CDR3 sequence is 15 residues long. Germline V gene data show CDR1 as SGHTA and CDR2 as FQGNSA. After removal of 4 bases from V and 1 base from J, the junction contained 3 bases not matched to a gene. The CDR3 nucleotides are TGTGCCAGCAGCTCTAGGACAGGGAGCAATCAGCCCCAGCATTTT. It is translated as CASSSRTGSNQPQHF.

V gene TRBV4-2 combines with J gene TRBJ2-1, with D unclear. The V end lost 7 bases, the J end lost 2 bases, and 12 bases lay between the germline ends. This CDR3 has 14 amino acids. Germline V gene lookup returns CDR1 LGHNA and CDR2 YNFKEQ. Here the CDR3 reads CASTLSETYNEQFF. The CDR3 bases are TGTGCCAGCACCCTCTCCGAGACCTACAATGAGCAGTTCTTC.

The genes are TRBV5-6 and TRBJ1-2; 8 bases fit TRBD1. The CDR3 consists of 13 residues. Germline V lookup: CDR1 SGHDT, CDR2 YYEEEE. V shed 5 bases, J shed 6 bases, and the junction held 6 bases outside the gene matches. CDR3 nucleotide sequence: TGTGCCAGCAGAGGGGACAGGAGAGATGGCTACACCTTC. The encoded protein is CASRGDRRDGYTF.

This chain joins TRBV5-1 and TRBJ2-7; 7 nucleotides match TRBD1. Unmatched junction bases numbered 22, after V lost 1 base and J lost 12 bases. CDR1 SGHRS and CDR2 YFSETQ come from the germline V gene. The CDR3 sequence is 17 residues long. The CDR3 sequence is CASSLISASTIRTGVYF. In DNA, the CDR3 is TGCGCCAGCAGCTTGATTTCGGCCTCAACGATAAGGACAGGAGTGTACTTC.

This clone came up a few times. This chain links TRBV10-1 with TRBJ2-7, with 7 bases lining up with TRBD2. Trimming took 3 bases from V and 5 from J; bases not matched to a gene: 4. This CDR3 has 13 residues. Germline CDR1 WNHNN, CDR2 SYGVQD (reference sequence). This chain's CDR3 is CASSDRGGDEQYF. The CDR3 region has the DNA TGCGCCAGCAGTGATAGGGGAGGGGACGAGCAGTACTTC.